The 21 T cell receptor beta chains below all came from one sample that was sequenced in a study of post-analysis software for immune sequencing data. Study observations and caveats: Among 5 or 6 TRBV segments more frequent in patients than controls were TRBV5-6, TRBV5-1 and TRBV20-1.

These TCRs are of unknown antigen specificity. Libraries were made from TCR beta cDNA, and they carried unique molecular identifiers. TCRdb independently ran MiXCR on the PCR reads; one entry per CDR3 protein. The sample consists of about 820,000 distinct CDR3 sequences, roughly 50% of them appearing once. Sequenced: blood. All receptors derive from a girl aged 5 to 17 with multiple sclerosis.

This clonotype has only a few counts. The chain joins TRBV20-1 to TRBJ1-1; 7 positions match TRBD1. Germline V gene lookup returns CDR1 DFQATT and CDR2 SNEGSKA (reference sequence). The CDR3 has 13 amino acids. V lost 5 bases and J lost 5; bases outside the gene matches: 8. The CDR3 DNA reads as TGCAGTGCTGTCGACAGGGCTCGGACTGAAGCTTTCTTT. It specifies CSAVDRARTEAFF.

This clonotype came up a few times. The chain joins TRBV12-3 or TRBV12-4 to TRBJ2-7, with D possibly matching TRBD1 (6 bases). CDR3 length: 15 amino acids. Between the trimmed V and J ends, which lost 4 bases and 0 bases, there was a span of 13 bases. The DNA of the CDR3 is TGTGCCAGCAGTTACCAGGGGTACTACTCCTACGAGCAGTACTTC. Translation: CASSYQGYYSYEQYF.

This clonotype was observed a single time. The chain recombines TRBV12-3 or TRBV12-4 with TRBJ2-3; 10 positions agree with TRBD2. The CDR3 consists of 15 residues. The junction had 7 bases not matched to a gene; V was cut back by 6 bases and J by 4 bases. The CDR3 sequence: CASSSGTSDADTQYF. Written as DNA, the CDR3 is TGTGCCAGCAGCTCCGGGACTAGCGATGCAGATACGCAGTATTTT.

The chain carries TRBV9 and TRBJ2-1; 9 positions match TRBD1. The length of the CDR3 is 16 residues. CDR1 is SGDLS and CDR2 is YYNGEE in the germline V gene. Trimming took 4 bases from V and 7 from J; bases not matched to a gene: 12. CDR3 sequence reads: CASSPPGQGITNEQFF. Written as DNA, the CDR3 is TGTGCCAGCAGCCCCCCGGGACAGGGCATTACAAATGAGCAGTTCTTC. Together with reference TRBV9 and TRBJ2-1, the CDR3 gives the full variable domain: DSGVTQTPKHLITATGQRVTLRCSPRSGDLSVYWYQQSLDQGLQFLIQYYNGEERAKGNILERFSAQQFPDLHSELNLSSLELGDSALYFCASSPPGQGITNEQFFGPGTRLTVL.

This chain connects TRBV10-1 to TRBJ2-4; 9 bases are a match to TRBD1. V trimming: 4 bases; J trimming: 10 bases; junction bases outside the gene matches: 17. The CDR3 sequence is 17 residues long. In germline, CDR1 is WNHNN, CDR2 SYGVQD (reference sequence). The DNA of the CDR3 is TGCGCCAGCAGTGGGGGACAGGGAGGCCAGCCGAGTGGGATTCAGTACTTC. Translating it yields CASSGGQGGQPSGIQYF.

The CDR3 spells CASSPWGIVGTDTQYF. The DNA for the CDR3 is TGTGCCAGCAGCCCATGGGGCATCGTCGGGACTGATACGCAGTATTTT. This chain joins TRBV7-9 and TRBJ2-3, with D possibly being TRBD2 (6 bases). Trimming cost V 5 bases and J 6 bases, with 21 bases left between them. The CDR3 sequence is 16 residues long. The germline CDR1 and CDR2 sequences are SEHNR and FQNEAQ (reference sequence). Drawing the rest from reference TRBV7-9 and TRBJ2-3, the complete variable domain is DTGVSQNPRHKITKRGQNVTFRCDPISEHNRLYWYRQTLGQGPEFLTYFQNEAQLEKSRLLSDRFSAERPKGSFSTLEIQRTEQGDSAMYLCASSPWGIVGTDTQYFGPGTRLTVL.

Comment on this clonotype: One junction end disagrees with the germline gene, perhaps due to a read error. The rearrangement links TRBV20-1 to TRBJ1-2; 9 bases line up with TRBD1. Germline V gene data show CDR1 as DFQATT and CDR2 as SNEGSKA (reference sequence). CDR3 length: 13 amino acids. DNA for the CDR3: TGCAGTGCTAGCTTACAGGGGGCGAGTGGCTGCACCTTC. It yields the protein CSASLQGASGCTF.

This clonotype was seen a few times. CDR3 sequence reads: CASSLGTGGRTKNIQYF. The CDR3, as DNA: TGTGCCAGCAGTTTAGGGACAGGGGGCAGAACCAAAAACATTCAGTACTTC. This rearrangement joins TRBV12-3 or TRBV12-4 to TRBJ2-4, with 11 bases fitting TRBD1. With V trimmed by 1 base and J by 2 bases, 4 bases remained unmatched. This CDR3 contains 17 residues.

There are many counts of this clonotype. The chain employs TRBV5-1 and TRBJ2-3, with 9 nucleotides matching TRBD1. J was trimmed by 4 bases and V by 0 bases; bases with no gene match: 6. Germline values: CDR1 SGHRS, CDR2 YFSETQ. The CDR3 runs 16 residues. CDR3 nucleotides: TGCGCCAGCAGCTTGGAGTACAGGGGGCGCCCAGATACGCAGTATTTT. Amino acid sequence: CASSLEYRGRPDTQYF.

The CDR3 here is CASSSGQVVRGYTF. The DNA of the CDR3 is TGTGCCAGCAGTTCCGGACAGGTGGTACGTGGCTACACCTTC. The J gene is TRBJ1-2, the V gene TRBV28, with 7 bases matching TRBD1. The CDR3 runs 14 residues. Germline V gives CDR1 MDHEN, CDR2 SYDVKM. The trim removed 4 bases at V and 7 bases at J, leaving 9 bases unmatched.

The chain has TRBV5-1 and TRBJ2-1, with TRBD2 identical over 13 bases. This CDR3 is built from 16 residues. J gave up 4 bases and V 3 bases, and 4 bases lay outside the gene matches. The germline V gene has CDR1 SGHRS and CDR2 YFSETQ. CDR3 DNA sequence: TGCGCCAGCAGCTCCTCGACTAGCGGGGGGTACAATGAGCAGTTCTTC. As protein: CASSSSTSGGYNEQFF.

This chain links TRBV12-3 or TRBV12-4 with TRBJ2-5; no definite D call. The J call may be incorrect, as the DNA end agrees better with TRBJ2-7. The CDR3 has 15 residues. The CDR3 region has the DNA TGTGCCAGCACGCAACTTTCCGGGCCGATCTACGAGCAGTACTTC. Amino acids: CASTQLSGPIYEQYF.

In this sample, this clonotype turned up once. The rearrangement joins TRBV29-1 to TRBJ1-1; D perhaps matches TRBD1 (5 bases). Germline CDR1 is SQVTM and CDR2 is ANQGSEA. The CDR3 covers 14 residues. V was pared by 4 bases and J by 7 bases, with 19 bases between. DNA for the CDR3: TGCAGCGTTGTCGTTTTGGGGCAGACCCTTGAAGCTTTCTTT. Its translation: CSVVVLGQTLEAFF.

This rearrangement joins TRBV5-1 to TRBJ2-1; 10 bases match TRBD2. Germline assignment: CDR1 SGHRS and CDR2 YFSETQ. The CDR3 consists of 16 residues. V dropped 0 bases and J dropped 6; count of bases not matched to a gene: 6. CDR3 sequence: CASSLAPSGRANEQFF. The CDR3 nucleotides are TGCGCCAGCAGCTTGGCCCCCAGCGGGAGGGCCAATGAGCAGTTCTTC.

The chain is built from TRBV7-2 and TRBJ2-5, with D perhaps matching TRBD1 or TRBD2 (5 bases each). The length of the CDR3 is 12 residues. Trimming took 6 bases from V and 7 from J, leaving 12 bases between them. Germline V gene lookup returns CDR1 SGHTA and CDR2 FQGNSA. The CDR3: CASSVGVWTQYF. DNA for the CDR3: TGTGCCAGCAGTGTGGGGGTGTGGACCCAGTACTTC.

The rearrangement joins TRBV25-1 to TRBJ2-3; D not certain. The V end lost 1 base, the J end lost 4 bases, and 9 bases lay between the germline ends. The CDR3 loop spans 14 amino acids. The germline V gene has CDR1 MGHDK and CDR2 SYGVNS. The CDR3 protein is CASSESGRADTQYF. The CDR3 nucleotides read TGTGCCAGCAGTGAATCCGGTAGGGCAGATACGCAGTATTTT.

This clonotype was counted only a few times. The rearrangement uses TRBV29-1 and TRBJ2-7; D assignment may be TRBD1 or TRBD2 (5 bases each). Matching the DNA end better, TRBJ2-5 makes the J call doubtful. The CDR3 loop spans 12 amino acids. Germline lookup yields CDR1 SQVTM and CDR2 ANQGSEA. The CDR3 DNA reads as TGCAGCGCCGGTGGGGGTCAAAAGACCCAGTACTTC. As protein: CSAGGGQKTQYF.

This clonotype was seen ten or more times. This chain connects TRBV5-5 to TRBJ2-3; TRBD2 matches 7 bases. This CDR3 has 13 residues. The V gene end was trimmed by 1 base and the J gene end by 4 bases; junction bases not matched to a gene: 0. The germline V gene has CDR1 SGHKS and CDR2 YYEKEE (reference sequence). In DNA form, the CDR3 reads TGTGCCAGCAGCTTGCGGGGGGCAGATACGCAGTATTTT. Amino acid sequence: CASSLRGADTQYF.

The J gene is TRBJ1-1, the V gene TRBV12-3 or TRBV12-4, with D unclear. CDR3 length: 14 amino acids. Trimming removed 6 bases at V and 0 bases at J, with 11 bases between. CDR3: CASSLYYMNTEAFF. The CDR3 DNA follows: TGTGCCAGCAGCCTTTATTACATGAACACTGAAGCTTTCTTT.

The rearrangement joins TRBV7-9 to TRBJ1-5, with D hard to call. V lost 4 bases and J lost 1, with 8 bases in between. The CDR3 consists of 14 residues. Germline V gene data show CDR1 as SEHNR and CDR2 as FQNEAQ (reference sequence). CDR3 sequence reads: CASSSPGSNQPQHF. The DNA of the CDR3 is TGTGCCAGCAGCTCGCCCGGAAGCAATCAGCCCCAGCATTTT.

The rearrangement joins TRBV20-1 to TRBJ1-5; D is perhaps TRBD1 (6 bases). Deletions cut 7 bases from V and 4 bases from J, with 11 bases between. CDR1 DFQATT and CDR2 SNEGSKA come from the germline V gene (reference sequence). The CDR3 runs to 12 residues. CDR3 nucleotide sequence: TGCAGTGGAGGACAGAAAAATCAGCCCCAGCATTTT. Translation gives CSGGQKNQPQHF.